This T cell receptor beta chain was recorded in a study of regulatory T cells in long-lasting Graves disease. Study findings and constraints: Persistent disease was associated with favored TRBV28 usage and with favored use of TRBJ1-2 and TRBJ2-5. Tissue studied was limited to peripheral blood, excluding thyroid tissue.

Time point denoted: persistent/refractory GD, antithyroid drugs over 5 years with positive TRAb. RNA from PBMCs was the source of the TCR library. Graves' disease diagnosis followed American Thyroid Association guidelines. A roughly 10-milliliter sample of peripheral blood was drawn into EDTA tubes. Relying on iRepertoire HTBI primers and Arm-PCR of CDR3 regions, the team built TCR beta libraries. TCRdb re-derived calls from the multiplex PCR reads in MiXCR, one entry per CDR3 protein. The sample consists of under 350,000 distinct CDR3 sequences, approximately 20% of them appearing once. Germline CDR1 reads SGHVS; CDR2 reads FQNEAQ. V was pared by 5 bases and J by 1 base, with 9 bases between. CDR3 length: 14 amino acids. There are a few counts of this clonotype. No antigen is known for it.

The chain is built from TRBV7-8 and TRBJ1-5; possibly TRBD1 for D (5 bases). This sample comprised peripheral blood mononuclear cells (PBMCs), obtained when the disease was refractory, from a patient treated with antithyroid drugs. The sequence came from a female donor with Graves disease. The CDR3 is CASSQTESNQPQHF. The DNA for the CDR3 is TGTGCCAGCAGCCAGACAGAAAGCAATCAGCCCCAGCATTTT.